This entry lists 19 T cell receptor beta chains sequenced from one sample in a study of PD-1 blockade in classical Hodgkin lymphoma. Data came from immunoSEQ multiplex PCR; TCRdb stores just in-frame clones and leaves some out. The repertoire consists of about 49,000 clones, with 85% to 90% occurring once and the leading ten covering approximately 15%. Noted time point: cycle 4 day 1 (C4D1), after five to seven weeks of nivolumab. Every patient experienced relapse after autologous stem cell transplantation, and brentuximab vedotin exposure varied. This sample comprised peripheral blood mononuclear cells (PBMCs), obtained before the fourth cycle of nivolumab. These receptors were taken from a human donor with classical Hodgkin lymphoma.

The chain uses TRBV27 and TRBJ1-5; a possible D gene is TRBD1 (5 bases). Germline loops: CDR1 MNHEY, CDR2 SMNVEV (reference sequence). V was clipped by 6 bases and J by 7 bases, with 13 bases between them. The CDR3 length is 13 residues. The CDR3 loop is CASRAGLRQPQHF. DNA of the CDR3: TGTGCCAGCAGGGCAGGGTTACGGCAGCCCCAGCATTTT.

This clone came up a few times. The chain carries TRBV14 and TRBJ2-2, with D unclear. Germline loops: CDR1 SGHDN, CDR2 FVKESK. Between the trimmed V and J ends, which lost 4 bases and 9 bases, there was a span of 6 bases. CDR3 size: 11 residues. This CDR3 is CASSPYRELFF. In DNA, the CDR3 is TGTGCCAGCAGCCCGTACAGGGAGCTGTTTTTT.

The CDR3 reads CASSQGSYYGYTF. DNA for the CDR3: TGTGCCAGCAGCCAGGGTTCATACTATGGCTACACCTTC. The gene calls are TRBV14 and TRBJ1-2; D remains ambiguous. The CDR3 spans 13 residues. Germline CDR1 and CDR2: SGHDN and FVKESK. Trimming pared 3 bases from V and 3 bases from J, leaving 8 bases between.

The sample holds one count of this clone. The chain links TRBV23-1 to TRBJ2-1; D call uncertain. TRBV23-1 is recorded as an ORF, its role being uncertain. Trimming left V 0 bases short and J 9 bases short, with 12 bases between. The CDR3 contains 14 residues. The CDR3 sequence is CASSQSMGWFEQFF. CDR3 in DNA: TGCGCCAGCAGTCAATCTATGGGGTGGTTTGAGCAGTTCTTC.

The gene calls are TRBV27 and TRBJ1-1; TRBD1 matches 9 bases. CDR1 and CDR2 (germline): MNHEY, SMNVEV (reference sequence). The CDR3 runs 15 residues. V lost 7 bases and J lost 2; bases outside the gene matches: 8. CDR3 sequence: CASIQRTGGNTEAFF. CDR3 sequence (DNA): TGTGCCAGCATACAACGAACAGGGGGCAACACTGAAGCTTTCTTT.

The CDR3 region is CASSAGQVGGGEQFF. The DNA for the CDR3 is TGCGCCAGCAGCGCCGGACAGGTTGGGGGCGGTGAGCAGTTCTTC. This rearrangement joins TRBV10-1 to TRBJ2-1, with 7 bases that match TRBD1. The V segment lost 6 bases and the J segment 9 bases; nucleotides outside the gene matches: 14. CDR1 is WNHNN, CDR2 SYGVQD, per germline (reference sequence). This CDR3 comprises 15 residues.

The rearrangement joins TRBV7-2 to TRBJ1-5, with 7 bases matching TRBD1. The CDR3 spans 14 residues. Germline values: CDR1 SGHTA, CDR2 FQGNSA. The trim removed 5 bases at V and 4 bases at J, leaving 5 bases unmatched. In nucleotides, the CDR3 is TGTGCCAGCAGCGAAAGGACAGGAAATCAGCCCCAGCATTTT. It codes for CASSERTGNQPQHF.

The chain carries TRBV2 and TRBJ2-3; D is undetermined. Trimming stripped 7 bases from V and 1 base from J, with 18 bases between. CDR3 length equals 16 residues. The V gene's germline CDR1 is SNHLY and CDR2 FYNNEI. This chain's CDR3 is CASTKRSSYRTDTQYF. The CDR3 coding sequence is TGTGCCAGCACCAAAAGAAGCTCCTATCGCACAGATACGCAGTATTTT.

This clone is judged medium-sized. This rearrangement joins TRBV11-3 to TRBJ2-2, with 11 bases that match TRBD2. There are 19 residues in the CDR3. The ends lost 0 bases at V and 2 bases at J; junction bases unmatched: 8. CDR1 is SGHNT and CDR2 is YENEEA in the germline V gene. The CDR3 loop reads CASSLEAVGTSGNTGELFF. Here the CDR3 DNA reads TGTGCCAGCAGCTTAGAGGCGGTGGGGACTAGCGGAAACACCGGGGAGCTGTTTTTT.

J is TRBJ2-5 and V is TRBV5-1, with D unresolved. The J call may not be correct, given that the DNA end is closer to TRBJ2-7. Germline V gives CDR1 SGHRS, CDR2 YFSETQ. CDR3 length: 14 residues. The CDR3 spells CASSFLGQSYEQYF. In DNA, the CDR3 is TGCGCCAGCAGCTTTCTAGGGCAGAGCTACGAGCAGTACTTC.

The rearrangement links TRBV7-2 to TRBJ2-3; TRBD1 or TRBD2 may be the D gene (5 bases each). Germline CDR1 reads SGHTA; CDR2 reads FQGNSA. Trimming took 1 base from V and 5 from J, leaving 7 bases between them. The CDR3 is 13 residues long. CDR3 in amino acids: CASSLVRGDTQYF. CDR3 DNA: TGTGCCAGCAGCTTAGTGAGGGGAGATACGCAGTATTTT.

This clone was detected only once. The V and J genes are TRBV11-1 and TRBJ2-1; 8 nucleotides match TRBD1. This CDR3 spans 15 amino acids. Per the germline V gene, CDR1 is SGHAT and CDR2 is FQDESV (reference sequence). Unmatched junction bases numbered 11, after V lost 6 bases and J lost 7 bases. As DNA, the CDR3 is TGTGCCAGCAGACCAGAGCAGGGGGCGAAGAATGAGCAGTTCTTC. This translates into CASRPEQGAKNEQFF. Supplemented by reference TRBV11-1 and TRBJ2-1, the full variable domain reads EAEVAQSPRYKITEKSQAVAFWCDPISGHATLYWYRQILGQGPELLVQFQDESVVDDSQLPKDRFSAERLKGVDSTLKIQPAELGDSAMYLCASRPEQGAKNEQFFGPGTRLTVL.

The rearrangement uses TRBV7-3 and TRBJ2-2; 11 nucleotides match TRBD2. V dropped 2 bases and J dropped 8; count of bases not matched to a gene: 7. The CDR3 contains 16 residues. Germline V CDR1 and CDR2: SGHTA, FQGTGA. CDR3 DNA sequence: TGTGCCAGCAGCTTACCGGGACTAGCGGTTCAGGGGGAGCTGTTTTTT. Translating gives CASSLPGLAVQGELFF.

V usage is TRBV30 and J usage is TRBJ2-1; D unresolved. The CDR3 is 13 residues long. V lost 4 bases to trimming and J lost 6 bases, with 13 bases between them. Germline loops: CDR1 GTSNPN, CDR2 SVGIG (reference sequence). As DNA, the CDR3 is TGTGCCTGGACCGTAATTCTAGTCAATGAGCAGTTCTTC. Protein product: CAWTVILVNEQFF.

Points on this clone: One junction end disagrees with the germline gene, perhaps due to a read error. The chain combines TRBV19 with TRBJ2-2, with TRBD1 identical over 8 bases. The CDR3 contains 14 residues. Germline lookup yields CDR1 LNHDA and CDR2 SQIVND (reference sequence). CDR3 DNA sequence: TGTGCCAGTAGCCGGACAGGGAACTCCGGGGAGCTGTTTTTT. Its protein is CASSRTGNSGELFF.

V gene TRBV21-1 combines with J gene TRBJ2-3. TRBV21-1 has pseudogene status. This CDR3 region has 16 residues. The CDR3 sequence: CASSKSGGYATDTQYF. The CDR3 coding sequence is TGTGCCAGCAGCAAATCGGGCGGCTACGCCACAGATACGCAGTATTTT.

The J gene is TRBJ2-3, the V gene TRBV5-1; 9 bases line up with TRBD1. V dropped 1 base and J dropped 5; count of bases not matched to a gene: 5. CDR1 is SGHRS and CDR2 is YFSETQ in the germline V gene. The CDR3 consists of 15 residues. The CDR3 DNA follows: TGCGCCAGCAGCTTGTTGGGACAGGGTGGAGATACGCAGTATTTT. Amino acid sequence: CASSLLGQGGDTQYF.

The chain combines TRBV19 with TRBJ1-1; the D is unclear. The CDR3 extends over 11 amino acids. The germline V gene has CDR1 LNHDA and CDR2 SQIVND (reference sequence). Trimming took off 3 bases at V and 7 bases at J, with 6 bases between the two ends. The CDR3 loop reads CASSMWSEAFF. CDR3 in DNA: TGTGCCAGTAGTATGTGGAGTGAAGCTTTCTTT.

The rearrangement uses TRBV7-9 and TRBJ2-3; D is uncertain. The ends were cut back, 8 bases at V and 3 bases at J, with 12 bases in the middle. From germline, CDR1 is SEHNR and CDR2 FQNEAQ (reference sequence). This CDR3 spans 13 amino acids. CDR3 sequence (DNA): TGTGCCAGCGGGCCTACGTCTACAGATACGCAGTATTTT. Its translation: CASGPTSTDTQYF.